Below are 22 T cell receptor beta chains sequenced from a single sample in a study of blood T cells in healthy people across ages. Through a sample-barcoded 5' primer and a J-beta primer mix, a second PCR was run for about 6 to 11 cycles. Using its own MiXCR run on the 5' RACE reads, TCRdb lists one record per CDR3 protein. Of about 1.4 million distinct CDR3 sequences listed, around 59% are singletons. Sequencing used blood. The source is a young man in good health.

With respect to this clonotype: The junction and the germline gene differ at one end; a read error may be behind it. The rearrangement joins TRBV6-5 to TRBJ2-1, with a weak D call TRBD2 (5 bases). From germline, CDR1 is MNHEY and CDR2 SVGAGI. CDR3 size: 14 residues. The CDR3 DNA reads as TGTGCCAGCATTCCAGCGGAAAAGTACAATGAGCAGTTTTTC. Its translation is CASIPAEKYNEQFF.

The rearrangement uses TRBV20-1 and TRBJ2-1, with D maybe TRBD2 (5 bases). V dropped 6 bases and J dropped 7 bases, with 10 bases sitting between them. The CDR3 spans 11 residues. Germline V gives CDR1 DFQATT, CDR2 SNEGSKA (reference sequence). CDR3 region: CSARLLNEQFF. CDR3 coding DNA: TGCAGTGCCCGACTACTGAATGAGCAGTTCTTC.

The rearrangement uses TRBV11-2 and TRBJ2-5, with D uncertain. Germline CDR1 SGHAT, CDR2 FQNNGV. Trimming took 3 bases from V and 5 from J, leaving 10 bases between them. The CDR3 has 13 residues. CDR3 region: CASSLLSVETQYF. CDR3 bases: TGTGCCAGCAGCTTGTTATCGGTGGAGACCCAGTACTTC.

This clonotype was picked up a small number of times. The chain carries TRBV4-1 and TRBJ2-1; D unclear. The germline V gene encodes CDR1 MGHRA and CDR2 YSYEKL. V was pared by 2 bases and J by 9 bases, with 8 bases between. The CDR3 has 12 residues. CDR3 sequence: CASSQPKAEQFF. CDR3 coding DNA: TGCGCCAGCAGCCAACCCAAGGCTGAGCAGTTCTTC.

The sample holds a few counts of this clonotype. The V call is TRBV12-3 or TRBV12-4, the J call TRBJ2-3, with D tentatively TRBD2 (5 bases). This CDR3 contains 13 residues. Trimming pared 1 base from V and 4 bases from J, leaving 6 bases between. Here the CDR3 reads CASSLGSADTQYF. The DNA for the CDR3 is TGTGCCAGCAGTTTAGGTAGCGCAGATACGCAGTATTTT.

V is TRBV20-1 and J is TRBJ2-7, with D perhaps matching TRBD1 (5 bases). The germline CDR1 and CDR2 sequences are DFQATT and SNEGSKA (reference sequence). V was shortened by 1 base and J by 7 bases, with 14 bases between the two germline ends. This CDR3 is 13 amino acids long. The CDR3: CSARGGAYNEQYF. CDR3 DNA sequence: TGCAGTGCTAGAGGTGGGGCCTACAATGAGCAGTACTTC.

This clonotype was counted once. The chain combines TRBV5-1 with TRBJ1-1, with a tentative D call TRBD1 (5 bases). The CDR3 runs to 13 residues. CDR1 and CDR2 from the germline V gene are SGHRS and YFSETQ. V was clipped by 3 bases and J by 6 bases, with 12 bases between them. The CDR3 DNA is TGCGCCAGCAGCTCCACGGGAGGGGCTGAAGCTTTCTTT. This gives the protein CASSSTGGAEAFF.

CDR3 loop: CASSRRFGYEQYF. In nucleotides, the CDR3 is TGTGCCAGCAGTCGAAGGTTTGGGTACGAGCAGTACTTC. V is TRBV27 and J is TRBJ2-4; D gene uncertain. The J call may not be correct, given that the DNA end is closer to TRBJ2-7. The CDR3 runs 13 residues. Per germline, CDR1 MNHEY and CDR2 SMNVEV (reference sequence).

The DNA for the CDR3 is TGTGCCACCAGCAAAGAAGCGAACAATGAGCAGTTCTTC. It yields the protein CATSKEANNEQFF. V and J are TRBV15 and TRBJ2-1; the D is unclear. There are 13 residues in the CDR3. Germline V gene lookup returns CDR1 LNHNV and CDR2 YYDKDF (reference sequence). Trimming left V 4 bases short and J 5 bases short, with 9 bases between.

V and J are TRBV29-1 and TRBJ2-1; 9 bases agree with TRBD1. The end of the DNA aligns better with TRBJ2-7, so the J call may be wrong. From germline, CDR1 is SQVTM and CDR2 ANQGSEA. CDR3 length: 13 residues. The CDR3 here is CSVKGQGFNEQYF. DNA for the CDR3: TGCAGCGTTAAGGGACAGGGTTTCAACGAGCAGTACTTC.

This clonotype was detected a few times. The chain uses TRBV12-3 or TRBV12-4 and TRBJ1-5; the match to TRBD1 covers 7 bases. This CDR3 comprises 14 residues. The V segment lost 5 bases and the J segment 4 bases; nucleotides outside the gene matches: 5. CDR3 region: CASSPMTGNQPQHF. In DNA, the CDR3 is TGTGCCAGCAGTCCCATGACAGGGAATCAGCCCCAGCATTTT.

V is TRBV27 and J is TRBJ1-5, with TRBD1 as a possible D gene (6 bases). The germline CDR1 and CDR2 sequences are MNHEY and SMNVEV (reference sequence). This CDR3 spans 15 amino acids. V lost 2 bases and J 7 bases, leaving 15 bases between the germline ends. The CDR3 sequence: CASSLTGARDQPQHF. DNA for the CDR3: TGTGCCAGCAGTTTAACGGGGGCGCGGGACCAGCCCCAGCATTTT.

This clonotype was seen a handful of times. This chain links TRBV4-1 with TRBJ2-1; maybe TRBD2 (6 bases). In germline, CDR1 is MGHRA, CDR2 YSYEKL. Trimming stripped 0 bases from V and 8 bases from J, with 14 bases between. The CDR3 consists of 15 residues. The CDR3 is CASSQDGRGMDEQFF. The CDR3, as DNA: TGCGCCAGCAGCCAAGATGGTCGGGGGATGGATGAGCAGTTCTTC.

The rearrangement uses TRBV5-8 and TRBJ1-3, with a tentative D call TRBD1 (6 bases). The CDR3 is made up of 11 amino acids. The germline V gene encodes CDR1 SGHTS and CDR2 YDEGEE. V lost 9 bases and J lost 7, with 11 bases in between. CDR3 residues: CATRTGNTIYF. In nucleotides, the CDR3 is TGTGCCACGAGAACAGGGAACACCATATATTTT.

For this clonotype: A read error may produce the germline difference seen at one junction end. The chain combines TRBV3-1 with TRBJ2-1, with D perhaps being TRBD1 or TRBD2 (6 bases each). Germline CDR1 LGHDT, CDR2 YNNKEL (reference sequence). The CDR3 sequence is 15 residues long. The CDR3 loop reads CASSLHQGTENERFF. Here the CDR3 DNA reads TGTGCCAGCAGCCTCCACCAGGGGACTGAGAATGAGCGGTTCTTC.

The chain links TRBV20-1 to TRBJ1-5; TRBD1 agrees at 8 bases. This CDR3 is built from 14 residues. Unmatched junction bases numbered 4, after V lost 2 bases and J lost 4 bases. Germline V gene lookup returns CDR1 DFQATT and CDR2 SNEGSKA (reference sequence). CDR3 loop: CSARLNRGNQPQHF. CDR3 in DNA: TGCAGTGCTAGACTCAACAGGGGGAATCAGCCCCAGCATTTT.

This clonotype came up a few times. The chain joins TRBV4-1 to TRBJ2-5; no clear D. The CDR3 runs to 15 residues. With 1 base removed from V and 1 base from J, the gap between germline ends came to 10 bases. Germline V gene data show CDR1 as MGHRA and CDR2 as YSYEKL. In nucleotides, the CDR3 is TGCGCCAGCAGCCAAGGTCGCCAGAGCCAAGAGACCCAGTACTTC. Its translation: CASSQGRQSQETQYF.

The rearrangement links TRBV27 to TRBJ2-4, with 8 positions matching TRBD1. CDR3 size: 15 residues. V lost 5 bases and J lost 6; bases outside the gene matches: 9. Germline-derived CDR1 and CDR2 are MNHEY and SMNVEV (reference sequence). As DNA, the CDR3 is TGTGCCAGCAGTCCGAGACAGGGGTCGGCAAACATTCAGTACTTC. This codes for CASSPRQGSANIQYF.

This clonotype has only a few counts. The V gene is TRBV3-1, the J gene TRBJ1-6, with 9 bases fitting TRBD1. Trimming cost V 0 bases and J 6 bases; bases outside gene matches: 3. CDR1 and CDR2 (germline): LGHDT, YNNKEL (reference sequence). The CDR3 extends over 16 amino acids. This chain's CDR3 is CASSQDPGQGNSPLHF. The CDR3 DNA is TGTGCCAGCAGCCAAGACCCGGGACAGGGTAATTCACCCCTCCACTTT.

This clonotype has just a few counts. The chain employs TRBV6-5 and TRBJ1-1; D not certain. Trimming took off 6 bases at V and 7 bases at J, with 24 bases between the two ends. This CDR3 contains 16 residues. CDR1 MNHEY and CDR2 SVGAGI come from the germline V gene. The CDR3 reads CASRPRMLLKVGEAFF. The DNA for the CDR3 is TGTGCCAGCAGACCGCGGATGTTATTGAAAGTGGGTGAAGCTTTCTTT.

The CDR3 nucleotides are TGTGCCATCAGTGAGTCTGGAGCGGGAGGAGAGACCCAGTTCTTC. Amino acid sequence: CAISESGAGGETQFF. The V call is TRBV10-3, the J call TRBJ2-1, with 9 positions matching TRBD2. CDR3 size: 15 residues. V lost 0 bases and J lost 13; bases outside the gene matches: 10. Germline V gene lookup returns CDR1 ENHRY and CDR2 SYGVKD.

J is TRBJ2-3 and V is TRBV24-1, with TRBD1 as a possible D gene (5 bases). The germline V and J ends were trimmed by 5 bases and 5 bases, with 10 bases remaining between them. The V gene's germline CDR1 is KGHDR and CDR2 SFDVKD. The CDR3 sequence is 13 residues long. CDR3: CATSVPGLDTQYF. The CDR3 DNA sequence: TGTGCCACCAGTGTTCCAGGGTTAGATACGCAGTATTTT.